These T cell receptor beta chains were read from a single sample in a study of blood T cell repertoires in COVID-19. Sequenced by immunoSEQ multiplex PCR; TCRdb stores in-frame clones only, minus some. The sample includes 250,000 to 300,000 clones, 88% seen only once; the top ten take about a tenth. Sequenced material: peripheral blood. Receptors originate from a woman in her 70s with COVID-19, enrolled during active disease. The CDR3 runs from the conserved cysteine through the conserved F or W. D genes are given only for firm matches. Size is omitted from some rows. Given values are once, few, many or a class for expanded clones.

CDR3: CASSPPQGGEQFF
DNA: TGTGCCAGCAGCCCCCCCCAGGGGGGTGAGCAGTTCTTC
D: -
length: 13
size: -
J: TRBJ2-1
V: TRBV11-2

CDR3: CASSQDDRKGSEAFF
DNA: TGCGCCAGCAGCCAAGATGACAGGAAAGGCTCTGAAGCTTTCTTT
D: -
length: 15
size: -
J: TRBJ1-1
V: TRBV4-1

CDR3: CASSQGRAGAYEQYF
DNA: TGTGCCAGCAGCCAAGGGAGGGCAGGAGCTTACGAGCAGTACTTC
D: -
length: 15
size: -
J: TRBJ2-7
V: TRBV3-1/TRBV3-2

CDR3: CASSRPQGHGYTF
DNA: TGTGCCAGCAGCCGCCCACAGGGGCATGGCTACACCTTC
D: TRBD1
length: 13
size: -
J: TRBJ1-2
V: TRBV6-5

CDR3: CASSPTSGQGLGTEAFF
DNA: TGTGCCAGCAGCCCGACCTCGGGACAGGGCTTAGGTACTGAAGCTTTCTTT
D: TRBD1
length: 17
size: few
J: TRBJ1-1
V: TRBV3-1/TRBV3-2

CDR3: CASSSDRVYNEQFF
DNA: TGTGCCAGCAGCTCGGACAGGGTCTACAATGAGCAGTTCTTC
D: TRBD1
length: 14
size: -
J: TRBJ2-1
V: TRBV9

CDR3: CSARGQGPAFF
DNA: TGCAGTGCTAGAGGACAGGGCCCAGCTTTCTTT
D: TRBD1
length: 11
size: once
J: TRBJ1-1
V: TRBV20-1

CDR3: CASSLEPKGTYEQYF
DNA: TGTGCCAGCAGCTTAGAACCGAAGGGGACCTACGAGCAGTACTTC
D: -
length: 15
size: -
J: TRBJ2-7
V: TRBV7-4

CDR3: CSARDNSYEQYF
DNA: TGCAGCGCTCGGGACAACTCCTACGAGCAGTACTTC
D: -
length: 12
size: -
J: TRBJ2-7
V: TRBV29-1

CDR3: CATSALDGYTF
DNA: TGTGCCACCAGTGCCTTAGATGGCTACACCTTC
D: -
length: 11
size: -
J: TRBJ1-2
V: TRBV24-1

CDR3: CASSLEVASVYEQYF
DNA: TGTGCCAGCAGCCTCGAGGTAGCCTCCGTCTACGAGCAGTACTTC
D: -
length: 15
size: -
J: TRBJ2-7
V: TRBV6-2/TRBV6-3

CDR3: CATSRTVSNTEAFF
DNA: TGTGCCACCAGCAGGACAGTTTCGAACACTGAAGCTTTCTTT
D: -
length: 14
size: many
J: TRBJ1-1
V: TRBV15

CDR3: CSVMRGQSLTGELFF
DNA: TGCAGCGTGATGCGGGGACAGTCTCTGACCGGGGAGCTGTTTTTT
D: -
length: 15
size: -
J: TRBJ2-2
V: TRBV29-1

CDR3: CASSFLESAYNEQFF
DNA: TGCGCCAGCAGCTTTCTAGAATCCGCCTACAATGAGCAGTTCTTC
D: -
length: 15
size: -
J: TRBJ2-1
V: TRBV5-1

CDR3: CASSHEDRGSNSPLHF
DNA: TGTGCCAGCAGCCATGAGGACAGGGGCAGCAATTCACCCCTCCACTTT
D: TRBD1
length: 16
size: once
J: TRBJ1-6
V: TRBV3-1/TRBV3-2

CDR3: CASSPTVLNTEAFF
DNA: TGTGCCAGCAGCCCGACAGTCCTGAACACTGAAGCTTTCTTT
D: -
length: 14
size: once
J: TRBJ1-1
V: TRBV28

CDR3: CSVVAGAWYNEQFF
DNA: TGCAGCGTTGTAGCGGGAGCCTGGTACAATGAGCAGTTCTTC
D: TRBD2
length: 14
size: -
J: TRBJ2-1
V: TRBV29-1

CDR3: CASSRTSSYEQYF
DNA: TGTGCCAGTAGTCGAACAAGCTCCTACGAGCAGTACTTC
D: -
length: 13
size: -
J: TRBJ2-7
V: TRBV6-5

CDR3: CASSLRYRGGTEAFF
DNA: TGTGCCAGCAGTTTAAGGTACAGGGGTGGAACTGAAGCTTTCTTT
D: TRBD1
length: 15
size: -
J: TRBJ1-1
V: TRBV27

CDR3: CASSLNGQVEGYQPQHF
DNA: TGTGCCAGTAGTTTAAATGGACAGGTGGAAGGATATCAGCCCCAGCATTTT
D: TRBD1
length: 17
size: -
J: TRBJ1-5
V: TRBV19

CDR3: CASSLLAYNEQFF
DNA: TGTGCCAGCAGTTTATTAGCCTACAATGAGCAGTTCTTC
D: -
length: 13
size: -
J: TRBJ2-1
V: TRBV12-3/TRBV12-4

CDR3: CASSERQGGNSPLHF
DNA: TGTGCCAGCAGTGAACGGCAGGGAGGGAATTCACCCCTCCACTTT
D: -
length: 15
size: -
J: TRBJ1-6
V: TRBV6-1

CDR3: CATSDWVRGLETQYF
DNA: TGTGCCACCAGTGATTGGGTCAGGGGGTTGGAGACCCAGTACTTC
D: TRBD1
length: 15
size: -
J: TRBJ2-5
V: TRBV24-1

CDR3: CASSVNIRSQETQYF
DNA: TGTGCCAGCAGCGTAAATATACGGTCCCAAGAGACCCAGTACTTC
D: -
length: 15
size: -
J: TRBJ2-5
V: TRBV9

CDR3: CASSPSSSPLHF
DNA: TGTGCCAGCAGTCCCTCCTCCTCACCCCTCCACTTT
D: -
length: 12
size: -
J: TRBJ1-6
V: TRBV12-3/TRBV12-4

CDR3: CASSILQGTGNEKLFF
DNA: TGTGCCAGTAGTATTCTTCAAGGGACAGGGAATGAAAAACTGTTTTTT
D: TRBD1
length: 16
size: medium-sized
J: TRBJ1-4
V: TRBV19

CDR3: CASSLFSGGGEKLFF
DNA: TGCGCCAGCAGCTTGTTTTCCGGGGGAGGTGAAAAACTGTTTTTT
D: -
length: 15
size: -
J: TRBJ1-4
V: TRBV5-1

CDR3: CAWNRQGAGETQYF
DNA: TGTGCCTGGAATCGACAGGGGGCAGGAGAGACCCAGTACTTC
D: TRBD1
length: 14
size: -
J: TRBJ2-5
V: TRBV30

CDR3: CATHRGGSEYNEQFF
DNA: TGTGCCACGCATCGTGGGGGCTCGGAGTACAATGAGCAGTTCTTC
D: -
length: 15
size: -
J: TRBJ2-1
V: TRBV2

CDR3: CATSDVAGGVKDTQYF
DNA: TGTGCCACCAGTGATGTAGCGGGAGGGGTTAAAGATACGCAGTATTTT
D: TRBD2
length: 16
size: -
J: TRBJ2-3
V: TRBV24-1

CDR3: CASSEPVIETQYF
DNA: TGTGCCAGCAGTGAACCGGTCATCGAGACCCAGTACTTC
D: -
length: 13
size: -
J: TRBJ2-5
V: TRBV2

CDR3: CASSITFDQPQHF
DNA: TGTGCCAGTAGTATTACATTCGATCAGCCCCAGCATTTT
D: -
length: 13
size: few
J: TRBJ1-5
V: TRBV19

CDR3: CASSLQGTNTEAFF
DNA: TGTGCCAGCAGTCTACAGGGGACCAACACTGAAGCTTTCTTT
D: TRBD1
length: 14
size: -
J: TRBJ1-1
V: TRBV2

CDR3: CASSFLGNEKLFF
DNA: TGTGCCAGCAGTTTTCTCGGGAATGAAAAACTGTTTTTT
D: -
length: 13
size: -
J: TRBJ1-4
V: TRBV28

CDR3: CASSIQGPQPQHF
DNA: TGTGCCAGTAGTATACAGGGTCCTCAGCCCCAGCATTTT
D: -
length: 13
size: -
J: TRBJ1-5
V: TRBV19

CDR3: CASSIVGPDRVGQETQYF
DNA: TGTGCCAGTAGTATAGTGGGACCGGACAGGGTAGGGCAAGAGACCCAGTACTTC
D: TRBD1
length: 18
size: -
J: TRBJ2-5
V: TRBV19

CDR3: CASSQNLAGDTGELFF
DNA: TGTGCCAGCAGCCAAAACCTAGCGGGTGACACCGGGGAGCTGTTTTTT
D: TRBD2
length: 16
size: -
J: TRBJ2-2
V: TRBV4-2

CDR3: CAWSATGVEQYF
DNA: TGTGCCTGGAGTGCCACAGGGGTCGAGCAGTACTTC
D: TRBD1
length: 12
size: -
J: TRBJ2-7
V: TRBV30

CDR3: CASKRGGGSSGNSYEQYF
DNA: TGCGCCAGCAAACGGGGCGGGGGAAGTAGCGGGAACTCCTACGAGCAGTACTTC
D: TRBD2
length: 18
size: -
J: TRBJ2-7
V: TRBV5-1

CDR3: CASSRAGGGRKETQYF
DNA: TGTGCCAGCAGCAGAGCCGGGGGGGGGCGGAAAGAGACCCAGTACTTC
D: TRBD2
length: 16
size: -
J: TRBJ2-5
V: TRBV3-1/TRBV3-2

CDR3: CSVGQGAYGYTF
DNA: TGCAGCGTTGGACAGGGAGCCTATGGCTACACCTTC
D: TRBD1
length: 12
size: few
J: TRBJ1-2
V: TRBV29-1

CDR3: CASSPARENQPQHF
DNA: TGTGCCAGCTCACCTGCACGAGAGAATCAGCCCCAGCATTTT
D: -
length: 14
size: -
J: TRBJ1-5
V: TRBV18

CDR3: CAWSVQVSDTQYF
DNA: TGTGCCTGGAGTGTACAAGTTTCAGATACGCAGTATTTT
D: -
length: 13
size: -
J: TRBJ2-3
V: TRBV30

CDR3: CASSVGQEELYGNQPQHF
DNA: TGTGCCAGCAGTGTGGGACAGGAGGAGTTATATGGCAATCAGCCCCAGCATTTT
D: TRBD1
length: 18
size: -
J: TRBJ1-5
V: TRBV6-1

CDR3: CASSIQDNQPQHF
DNA: TGTGCCAGTAGTATACAGGATAATCAGCCCCAGCATTTT
D: -
length: 13
size: -
J: TRBJ1-5
V: TRBV19

CDR3: CASSPNRDRAEEQYF
DNA: TGTGCCAGCAGCCCAAACCGGGACAGGGCCGAAGAGCAGTACTTC
D: TRBD1
length: 15
size: -
J: TRBJ2-7
V: TRBV13

CDR3: CASSGQGGTGELFF
DNA: TGTGCCAGCAGTGGACAGGGAGGCACCGGGGAGCTGTTTTTT
D: TRBD1
length: 14
size: -
J: TRBJ2-2
V: TRBV28

CDR3: CASSYVSGSEAFF
DNA: TGCGCCAGCAGCTATGTCTCAGGGTCTGAAGCTTTCTTT
D: -
length: 13
size: -
J: TRBJ1-1
V: TRBV5-1

CDR3: CASTPGSYEQYF
DNA: TGTGCCAGCACGCCAGGCTCCTACGAGCAGTACTTC
D: -
length: 12
size: few
J: TRBJ2-7
V: TRBV12-3/TRBV12-4

CDR3: CASSLQGNQPQHF
DNA: TGTGCCAGCAGCTTACAGGGCAATCAGCCCCAGCATTTT
D: -
length: 13
size: -
J: TRBJ1-5
V: TRBV7-2

CDR3: CASSDLDSSYEQYF
DNA: TGTGCCAGCAGCGATTTAGACTCCTCCTACGAGCAGTACTTC
D: -
length: 14
size: once
J: TRBJ2-7
V: TRBV7-2

CDR3: CASSNRQGADTEAFF
DNA: TGTGCCAGCAGTAACCGACAGGGGGCCGACACTGAAGCTTTCTTT
D: TRBD1
length: 15
size: -
J: TRBJ1-1
V: TRBV6-6

CDR3: CASGTGGKGEQYF
DNA: TGTGCCAGCGGAACGGGAGGGAAAGGCGAGCAGTACTTC
D: TRBD2
length: 13
size: -
J: TRBJ2-7
V: TRBV28

CDR3: CASSRRGRGYTF
DNA: TGTGCCAGCAGTCGCAGGGGGCGTGGCTACACCTTC
D: TRBD1
length: 12
size: -
J: TRBJ1-2
V: TRBV2

CDR3: CATSSRSGSSTDTQYF
DNA: TGTGCCACCAGCAGCCGTAGCGGGAGTAGCACAGATACGCAGTATTTT
D: TRBD2
length: 16
size: -
J: TRBJ2-3
V: TRBV15

CDR3: CASSNTGLLGNNYGYTF
DNA: TGTGCCAGTAGTAACACAGGCCTCCTTGGAAATAACTATGGCTACACCTTC
D: -
length: 17
size: -
J: TRBJ1-2
V: TRBV19

CDR3: CASSPSHLQGSGELFF
DNA: TGTGCCAGCAGCCCCTCACACTTACAGGGTTCCGGGGAGCTGTTTTTT
D: -
length: 16
size: -
J: TRBJ2-2
V: TRBV9

CDR3: CSATGQGNTEAFF
DNA: TGCAGCGCAACCGGACAGGGGAACACTGAAGCTTTCTTT
D: TRBD1
length: 13
size: -
J: TRBJ1-1
V: TRBV29-1

CDR3: CASSQNGQGNQPQHF
DNA: TGTGCCAGCAGCCAAAACGGACAGGGTAATCAGCCCCAGCATTTT
D: TRBD1
length: 15
size: -
J: TRBJ1-5
V: TRBV7-2

CDR3: CASSEDRGYYNEQFF
DNA: TGTGCCAGCAGCGAAGACAGGGGCTACTACAATGAGCAGTTCTTC
D: TRBD1
length: 15
size: few
J: TRBJ2-1
V: TRBV5-6